This TCR beta chain comes out of a study of T cell changes during pregnancy in multiple sclerosis (dated by TCRdb to the late 2010s). Study-wide context: The study examined how the T cell repertoire changed over the course of pregnancy in women with multiple sclerosis.

Libraries were made using the immunoSEQ multiplex PCR assay. Here the immuneACCESS table is served through TCRdb, limited to in-frame sequences with V and J called. Missing clones are a known gap in these copies; in checked studies unresolved V genes cover under half, and the rest lacks a known reason. A total of tens of thousands of clones appear in this sample, around 94% of them only once. 0.78% of the sample lies in the top ten. In regard to this clone: There is no known antigen for this receptor. No much larger clone is present one base from it, and per-base qualities are unavailable.

The sample here was CD4+ T cells from peripheral blood mononuclear cells, taken before pregnancy. The receptor was isolated from a female donor with multiple sclerosis, enrolled in a pregnancy study.

The nucleotide sequence reads TGCGCCAGCAGACGGCAGACAAGCTCCTACGAGCAGTACTTC. The translation is CASRRQTSSYEQYF. Recombination joined TRBV4-3 with TRBJ2-7, with no confident D gene call. The CDR3 numbers 14 residues from cysteine through phenylalanine. This entry keeps only the CDR3 DNA: 42 bases, framed from base 1. CDR1 and CDR2 are drawn from the germline V gene: LGHNA, YSLEER. Relative to germline, V is 6 bases shorter and J is 0 bases shorter, with 12 bases between their ends.